A single sample gave rise to the 16 T cell receptor beta chains below, sequenced in a study of cytomegalovirus exposure and HLA in healthy donors. The PCR made use of 60 Vbeta and 13 Jbeta primers. Sequencing was performed with immunoSEQ multiplex PCR; in TCRdb, only in-frame clones are kept and a portion is missing. The sample has more than 100,000 clones; roughly 70% are singletons. Sequenced: PBMCs. The receptors were sampled from a woman in her thirties or forties in good health and CMV-seronegative.

The V and J genes are TRBV2 and TRBJ2-1; maybe TRBD2 (7 bases). CDR1 SNHLY and CDR2 FYNNEI come from the germline V gene. The CDR3 is 10 residues long. V lost 7 bases and J 12 bases, leaving 10 bases between the germline ends. CDR3 in amino acids: CASKGGWQFF. The DNA for the CDR3 is TGTGCCAGCAAGGGGGGGTGGCAGTTCTTC.

This CDR3 is CASSGGGAEQYF. In DNA, the CDR3 is TGCGCCAGCAGCGGGGGAGGGGCCGAGCAGTACTTC. The chain is built from TRBV5-1 and TRBJ2-7; 7 nucleotides match TRBD2. After removal of 4 bases from V and 6 bases from J, the junction contained 4 bases not matched to a gene. Germline assignment: CDR1 SGHRS and CDR2 YFSETQ. The CDR3 is made up of 12 amino acids.

This clone was counted a few times. The V gene is TRBV13, the J gene TRBJ2-1, with TRBD1 as a possible D gene (5 bases). This CDR3 is 13 amino acids long. Trimming removed 2 bases at V and 12 bases at J, with 14 bases between. Germline lookup yields CDR1 PRHDT and CDR2 FYEKMQ (reference sequence). The CDR3 DNA sequence: TGTGCCAGCAGCTTATCGGACACCATGACGCAGTTCTTC. Translating it yields CASSLSDTMTQFF.

The rearrangement links TRBV10-3 to TRBJ2-2, with 9 bases fitting TRBD1. The CDR3 consists of 17 residues. Germline CDR1 reads ENHRY; CDR2 reads SYGVKD. With V trimmed by 1 base and J by 3 bases, 6 bases remained unmatched. The CDR3 loop reads CAISELRDRGYTGELFF. The DNA for the CDR3 is TGTGCCATCAGTGAGTTACGCGACAGGGGGTACACCGGGGAGCTGTTTTTT.

The chain carries TRBV25-1 and TRBJ2-5; the D gene is possibly TRBD2 (6 bases). The CDR3 has 15 amino acids. CDR1 MGHDK and CDR2 SYGVNS come from the germline V gene. Trimming removed 6 bases from V and 3 bases from J, with 17 bases in between. This chain's CDR3 is CASRDLMGGEETQYF. As DNA, the CDR3 is TGTGCCAGCAGGGACCTGATGGGCGGGGAAGAGACCCAGTACTTC.

This chain connects TRBV7-2 to TRBJ2-1; 8 bases are shared with TRBD1. The germline V gene has CDR1 SGHTA and CDR2 FQGNSA. V lost 1 base, J lost 7 bases, and 6 bases stayed unmatched. The CDR3 consists of 15 residues. As DNA, the CDR3 is TGTGCCAGCAGCTTAGAAGGGGGACAGGTAAATGAGCAGTTCTTC. Translation: CASSLEGGQVNEQFF.

In this sample, this clone turned up a few times. V is TRBV18 and J is TRBJ2-2; 9 bases align to TRBD2. Germline assignment: CDR1 KGHSH and CDR2 LQKENI. Unmatched junction bases numbered 5, after V lost 3 bases and J lost 3 bases. The CDR3 has 16 amino acids. The DNA for the CDR3 is TGTGCCAGCTCACCGGTCCGCGGGAGGGACACCGGGGAGCTGTTTTTT. Protein product: CASSPVRGRDTGELFF.

The rearrangement links TRBV5-6 to TRBJ2-1; 10 bases are a match to TRBD1. The junction had 6 bases not matched to a gene; V was cut back by 4 bases and J by 2 bases. This CDR3 region has 16 residues. Germline CDR1 reads SGHDT; CDR2 reads YYEEEE. DNA for the CDR3: TGTGCCAGCAGCCCGGGGACAGGGGCTGCCTACAATGAGCAGTTCTTC. Translated, it gives CASSPGTGAAYNEQFF.

The gene calls are TRBV4-2 and TRBJ2-3; the match to TRBD2 covers 7 bases. Trimming cost V 4 bases and J 3 bases; bases outside gene matches: 7. The germline gives CDR1 LGHNA, CDR2 YNFKEQ. The CDR3 runs to 15 residues. CDR3 DNA: TGTGCCAGCAGCCCCAGACTAGCAGATACAGATACGCAGTATTTT. Translated: CASSPRLADTDTQYF.

The rearrangement links TRBV2 to TRBJ1-5; no clear D. Between the trimmed V and J ends, which lost 8 bases and 5 bases, there was a span of 13 bases. The germline V gene encodes CDR1 SNHLY and CDR2 FYNNEI. CDR3 length: 13 residues. The CDR3 DNA reads TGTGCCAGCGCGGCGGAGGAGGATCAGCCCCAGCATTTT. Translated: CASAAEEDQPQHF.

Details on this clone: Other nucleotide sequences from this sample produce the same CDR3. This chain connects TRBV18 to TRBJ1-6, with 8 bases identical to TRBD1. The CDR3 has 14 residues. CDR1 KGHSH and CDR2 LQKENI come from the germline V gene. J lost 10 bases, V lost 2 bases, and 4 bases had no gene match. The CDR3 spells CASSPDRGGSPLHF. The CDR3 DNA follows: TGTGCCAGCTCACCAGACAGGGGAGGATCACCCCTCCACTTT.

On this clone itself: Additional DNA sequences in this sample encode the identical CDR3. The chain employs TRBV6-4 and TRBJ2-3, with 9 bases that match TRBD2. Trimming cost V 0 bases and J 0 bases; bases outside gene matches: 1. CDR1 MRHNA and CDR2 SNTAGT come from the germline V gene. CDR3 length equals 16 residues. CDR3 bases: TGTGCCAGCAGTGACTCAGCGGGGGGCAGCACAGATACGCAGTATTTT. This gives the protein CASSDSAGGSTDTQYF.

This chain joins TRBV18 and TRBJ2-1, with a weak D call TRBD1 (6 bases). The CDR3 spans 13 residues. Germline CDR1 and CDR2: KGHSH and LQKENI. The V gene lost 2 bases and the J gene lost 8 bases, with 10 bases spanning the gap. The CDR3 bases are TGTGCCAGCTCACCAAGGACAGTCGATGAGCAGTTCTTC. Translated: CASSPRTVDEQFF.

The chain employs TRBV27 and TRBJ1-5, with a weak D call TRBD1 (6 bases). Germline V gene data show CDR1 as MNHEY and CDR2 as SMNVEV (reference sequence). The CDR3 is made up of 21 amino acids. Trimming cost V 4 bases and J 2 bases, with 30 bases left between them. CDR3 nucleotides: TGTGCCAGCAGTTGTCCTGGGTCAGAGGGGGAACGATACGCGGGCAATCAGCCCCAGCATTTT. It specifies CASSCPGSEGERYAGNQPQHF.

The J gene is TRBJ1-1, the V gene TRBV20-1, with unresolved D. V lost 6 bases, J lost 1 base, and 6 bases lay in between. There are 11 residues in the CDR3. CDR1 is DFQATT, CDR2 SNEGSKA, per germline (reference sequence). The CDR3 DNA is TGCAGTGCCCCGGGGAACACTGAAGCTTTCTTT. This encodes CSAPGNTEAFF.

This clone showed up just a few times. This chain joins TRBV15 and TRBJ2-5; D gene ambiguous. Looked up from germline, CDR1 is LNHNV and CDR2 is YYDKDF (reference sequence). V lost 0 bases to trimming and J lost 1 base, with 6 bases between them. The length of the CDR3 is 14 residues. In DNA, the CDR3 is TGTGCCACCAGCAGAGATAACAGCCAAGAGACCCAGTACTTC. It specifies CATSRDNSQETQYF.